A single sample is the source of the 22 T cell receptor beta chains below, sequenced in a study of cytomegalovirus exposure and HLA in healthy donors. Measured with immunoSEQ multiplex PCR; TCRdb has only the in-frame clones, and not every one. The table has about 110,000 clones, 85% to 90% seen once; the top ten hold roughly 2.2%. The sequencing input was PBMCs. These receptors originate from a young woman in good health and CMV-seronegative.

A few counts support this clone. CDR3 region: CASSLGVATYNEQFF. DNA for the CDR3: TGCGCCAGCAGCTTGGGGGTAGCCACCTACAATGAGCAGTTCTTC. This chain links TRBV5-1 with TRBJ2-1, with no clear D. Germline V gene sequence: CDR1 SGHRS, CDR2 YFSETQ. CDR3 length: 15 amino acids. V gave up 0 bases and J gave up 2 bases, with 9 bases separating them.

This clone was detected only once. V usage is TRBV10-3 and J usage is TRBJ1-1; TRBD1 is a possible D gene (6 bases). The CDR3 is made up of 12 amino acids. V was clipped by 4 bases and J by 6 bases, with 9 bases between them. Germline CDR1 is ENHRY and CDR2 is SYGVKD. The CDR3, as DNA: TGTGCCATCAGTGCGAGGGGGTCTGAAGCTTTCTTT. This sequence encodes CAISARGSEAFF.

The gene calls are TRBV4-3 and TRBJ1-1; D may be TRBD1 (5 bases). This CDR3 is built from 16 residues. CDR1 and CDR2 (germline): LGHNA, YSLEER. The V end was cut by 1 base, the J end by 4 bases, with 16 bases between. The CDR3 loop reads CASSQGVAGRGTEAFF. As DNA, the CDR3 is TGCGCCAGCAGCCAAGGAGTCGCGGGAAGGGGCACTGAAGCTTTCTTT.

The chain joins TRBV28 to TRBJ2-7, with D tentatively TRBD2 (6 bases). Germline V CDR1 and CDR2: MDHEN, SYDVKM. The CDR3 contains 15 residues. V was cut by 3 bases and J by 2 bases, with 14 bases left in between. As DNA, the CDR3 is TGTGCCAGCAGTTTGGCGGGGAGAAGCCCCTACGAGCAGTACTTC. It yields the protein CASSLAGRSPYEQYF.

This clone was seen only once. CDR3 DNA: TGTGCCAGCAGCTTTCACCCCGGGACAGGGTCCGATACGCAGTATTTT. As protein: CASSFHPGTGSDTQYF. The rearrangement links TRBV11-3 to TRBJ2-3; TRBD1 matches at 9 bases. CDR1 and CDR2 from the germline V gene are SGHNT and YENEEA. There are 16 residues in the CDR3. Trimming removed 3 bases from V and 6 bases from J; junction bases left unmatched: 10.

The chain joins TRBV10-3 to TRBJ2-7, with D perhaps TRBD2 (7 bases). Germline V gene sequence: CDR1 ENHRY, CDR2 SYGVKD. The CDR3 is 11 amino acids. V lost 8 bases, J lost 7 bases, and 12 bases lay in between. The DNA for the CDR3 is TGTGCCATCCGGGGGCGGGAGGAGCAGTACTTC. As protein: CAIRGREEQYF.

The V and J genes are TRBV29-1 and TRBJ2-2, with D possibly being TRBD1 (6 bases). V was clipped by 6 bases and J by 3 bases, with 17 bases between them. The CDR3 consists of 15 residues. The V gene's germline CDR1 is SQVTM and CDR2 ANQGSEA. The DNA for the CDR3 is TGCAGCGTGGAGGTCCGGGACAAATACACCGGGGAGCTGTTTTTT. Protein product: CSVEVRDKYTGELFF.

This clone was recorded at least ten times. The chain carries TRBV7-2 and TRBJ2-7; 13 bases match TRBD2. This CDR3 contains 13 residues. The V and J ends lost 5 bases and 7 bases, in that order; junction bases with no gene match: 2. CDR1 is SGHTA, CDR2 FQGNSA, per germline. As DNA, the CDR3 is TGTGCCAGCAGCACTAGCGGGGGGGGAGAGCAGTACTTC. Its protein product is CASSTSGGGEQYF.

The V call is TRBV12-2, the J call TRBJ2-7; TRBD2 reflects the table's D call only, with no check against the DNA. TRBV12-2 is a pseudogene. The CDR3 is made up of 14 amino acids. This chain's CDR3 is CASGRREFIYEQYF. As DNA, the CDR3 is TGTGCAAGTGGGCGGCGGGAGTTCATCTACGAGCAGTACTTC.

J is TRBJ2-3 and V is TRBV7-3; 7 positions agree with TRBD1. The CDR3 runs 15 residues. Trimming cost V 1 base and J 6 bases; bases outside gene matches: 7. Germline V gene sequence: CDR1 SGHTA, CDR2 FQGTGA. The CDR3: CASSLSRGSGDTQYF. The CDR3 DNA reads TGTGCCAGCAGCTTAAGCAGGGGGTCCGGGGATACGCAGTATTTT. The full variable domain, its missing parts supplied by reference TRBV7-3 and TRBJ2-3, is GAGVSQTPSNKVTEKGKYVELRCDPISGHTALYWYRQSLGQGPEFLIYFQGTGAADDSGLPNDRFFAVRPEGSVSTLKIQRTERGDSAVYLCASSLSRGSGDTQYFGPGTRLTVL.

The CDR3 sequence is CASRSDSRSQPQHF. For the CDR3, the DNA is TGTGCCAGCAGGAGCGACAGTCGGAGTCAGCCCCAGCATTTT. The chain carries TRBV6-5 and TRBJ1-5; D may be TRBD1 (5 bases). This CDR3 is built from 14 residues. In germline, CDR1 is MNHEY, CDR2 SVGAGI. V shed 6 bases and J shed 6 bases, with 15 bases lying between them.

The chain uses TRBV4-1 and TRBJ2-7; TRBD1 matches at 8 bases. The germline CDR1 and CDR2 sequences are MGHRA and YSYEKL. V shed 4 bases and J 5 bases; nucleotides not matched to a gene: 4. The CDR3 contains 13 residues. The CDR3: CASSLRRGHEQYF. The CDR3 DNA follows: TGCGCCAGCAGCCTTCGCAGGGGGCACGAGCAGTACTTC.

V is TRBV7-6 and J is TRBJ2-7, with a possible D match to TRBD2 (5 bases). The germline gives CDR1 SGHVS, CDR2 FNYEAQ. The length of the CDR3 is 13 residues. V was pared by 1 base and J by 3 bases, with 7 bases between. CDR3 DNA sequence: TGTGCCAGCAGCTTAGGGGAGCTCTACGAGCAGTACTTC. It yields the protein CASSLGELYEQYF. Complete variable domain (other parts from reference TRBV7-6 and TRBJ2-7): GAGVSQSPRYKVTKRGQDVALRCDPISGHVSLYWYRQALGQGPEFLTYFNYEAQQDKSGLPNDRFSAERPEGSISTLTIQRTEQRDSAMYRCASSLGELYEQYFGPGTRLTVT.

This rearrangement joins TRBV27 to TRBJ2-1, with D perhaps TRBD2 (7 bases). The CDR3 is 15 amino acids. Trimming took off 3 bases at V and 7 bases at J, with 16 bases between the two ends. The V gene's germline CDR1 is MNHEY and CDR2 SMNVEV (reference sequence). CDR3 in amino acids: CASSFFGGRKNEQFF. The CDR3 DNA follows: TGTGCCAGCAGTTTTTTCGGGGGGCGAAAAAATGAGCAGTTCTTC.

The V and J genes are TRBV7-6 and TRBJ2-6, with D unclear. V was trimmed by 7 bases and J by 0 bases, leaving 13 bases between them. Germline V lookup: CDR1 SGHVS, CDR2 FNYEAQ. This CDR3 is built from 16 residues. In DNA form, the CDR3 reads TGTGCCAGCACAGGCCCCCTGATCTCTGGGGCCAACGTCCTGACTTTC. It encodes CASTGPLISGANVLTF.

This chain connects TRBV5-1 to TRBJ2-3; maybe TRBD2 (6 bases). The CDR3 is made up of 16 amino acids. Germline V gene data show CDR1 as SGHRS and CDR2 as YFSETQ. V lost 0 bases and J lost 0, with 11 bases in between. The CDR3 protein is CASSLAKGTSTDTQYF. The CDR3 nucleotides are TGCGCCAGCAGCTTGGCCAAGGGGACTAGCACAGATACGCAGTATTTT.

The count of this clone is one. V usage is TRBV4-1 and J usage is TRBJ2-1; D may be TRBD2 (5 bases). Trimming pared 8 bases from V and 1 base from J, leaving 18 bases between. CDR3 length equals 16 residues. Per germline, CDR1 MGHRA and CDR2 YSYEKL. The DNA of the CDR3 is TGCGCCAGCCGAGCTGTTGGTCGGAGGTCCTACAATGAGCAGTTCTTC. Translating it yields CASRAVGRRSYNEQFF.

As DNA, the CDR3 is TGTGCCAGCAGCGAGCAGACATCGGCAGGGGAGCTGTTTTTT. Translated, it gives CASSEQTSAGELFF. The V gene is TRBV9, the J gene TRBJ2-2; D unclear. V lost 3 bases and J 8 bases, leaving 14 bases between the germline ends. The CDR3 spans 14 residues. Germline CDR1 and CDR2: SGDLS and YYNGEE.

The genes are TRBV5-1 and TRBJ2-1; 9 nucleotides match TRBD2. CDR3 size: 16 residues. The germline CDR1 and CDR2 sequences are SGHRS and YFSETQ. With V trimmed by 3 bases and J by 3 bases, 7 bases remained unmatched. The DNA for the CDR3 is TGCGCCAGCAGCTCCCGCGGGGGGGGAAACTACAATGAGCAGTTCTTC. It yields the protein CASSSRGGGNYNEQFF.

The V and J genes are TRBV6-4 and TRBJ1-1, with 12 bases fitting TRBD1. CDR1 and CDR2 (germline): MRHNA, SNTAGT. With V trimmed by 0 bases and J by 3 bases, 8 bases remained unmatched. The CDR3 is 18 amino acids. In DNA, the CDR3 is TGTGCCAGCAGTGACTCGGTGTGGGGACAGGGGGCACACACTGAAGCTTTCTTT. Its protein product is CASSDSVWGQGAHTEAFF.

This clone appeared a single time. The chain recombines TRBV5-1 with TRBJ1-2; D not resolved. The ends were cut back, 3 bases at V and 7 bases at J, with 16 bases in the middle. The V gene's germline CDR1 is SGHRS and CDR2 YFSETQ. This CDR3 is built from 14 residues. CDR3 DNA sequence: TGCGCCAGCAGCTATCGGTCGGGGTCTGTTGGCTACACCTTC. Its translation: CASSYRSGSVGYTF.

V usage is TRBV27 and J usage is TRBJ1-2; D not resolved. Germline lookup yields CDR1 MNHEY and CDR2 SMNVEV (reference sequence). Trimming shortened V by 6 bases and J by 2 bases, and 13 bases separated the two germline ends. The CDR3 is 14 residues long. The CDR3 region is CASSLRSHNYGYTF. The CDR3 DNA reads as TGTGCCAGCAGCTTGAGGAGCCACAACTATGGCTACACCTTC.